This TCR beta chain was sequenced during a study of shared clonotypes between healthy human individuals. Terminally differentiated effector memory CD45RA+ cells were excluded from the naive CD8 cells, which were CD45RO-negative and positively selected for CCR7. Profiling relied on immunoSEQ multiplex PCR, and the TCRdb table lists in-frame clones only, not all of them. The repertoire holds a few million clones, with 85% to 95% as singletons. Unmatched junction bases numbered 18, after V lost 5 bases and J lost 4 bases. CDR1 SGDLS and CDR2 YYNGEE come from the germline V gene. The CDR3 runs to 20 residues.

This sequence was found in a man in his late teens or twenties in good health. Some clones in this sample may be carry-over from other donors' samples. The rearrangement joins TRBV9 to TRBJ2-1, with 13 bases fitting TRBD2. Sequencing input: naive CD8+ T cells from PBMCs. CDR3 in amino acids: CASRPRDTRTSGSLYNEQFF. The CDR3 nucleotides read TGTGCCAGCAGGCCCCGGGACACACGGACTAGCGGGAGCCTTTACAATGAGCAGTTCTTC. Variable domain in full (rest from reference TRBV9 and TRBJ2-1): DSGVTQTPKHLITATGQRVTLRCSPRSGDLSVYWYQQSLDQGLQFLIQYYNGEERAKGNILERFSAQQFPDLHSELNLSSLELGDSALYFCASRPRDTRTSGSLYNEQFFGPGTRLTVL.